A selection of T cell receptor beta chains follows, all from one sample in a study of cytomegalovirus exposure and HLA in healthy donors. Libraries were prepared by immunoSEQ multiplex PCR; TCRdb keeps only in-frame clonotypes and omits some of them. This sample has over 150,000 clones; over 75% occur once, and the top ten carry about 2%. Sequencing input: PBMCs. The receptors stem from a human donor in good health. The CDR3 runs from the conserved cysteine through the conserved F or W. A D gene is named only where the DNA matches it firmly. Rows give clone size only sometimes, using once, few, many, or a class for an expanded clone.

j_call,d_call,clone_size,v_call,cdr3_aa,cdr3_nt
TRBJ1-1,TRBD1,few,TRBV4-3,CASSQRTGMNTEAFF,TGCGCCAGCAGCCAGAGGACAGGGATGAACACTGAAGCTTTCTTT
TRBJ2-7,TRBD2,NA,TRBV5-1,CASSGNSPGLALYEQYF,TGCGCCAGCAGCGGCAATAGTCCGGGACTAGCACTCTACGAGCAGTACTTC
TRBJ1-1,NA,NA,TRBV7-6,CASSLGTGFTEAFF,TGTGCCAGCAGCTTAGGTACAGGGTTCACTGAAGCTTTCTTT
TRBJ1-6,NA,NA,TRBV7-2,CASSLETGLDYNSPLHF,TGTGCCAGCAGCTTAGAGACGGGACTGGACTATAATTCACCCCTCCACTTT
TRBJ1-2,NA,once,TRBV5-4,CASSLGPGSNYGYTF,TGTGCCAGCAGCTTGGGTCCGGGATCGAACTATGGCTACACCTTC
TRBJ1-4,NA,NA,TRBV19,CASLETGGEKLFF,TGTGCCAGTCTAGAGACGGGTGGTGAAAAACTGTTTTTT
TRBJ2-7,NA,NA,TRBV7-9,CASSLHSTSNYEQYF,TGTGCCAGCAGCTTACATTCGACTTCAAACTACGAGCAGTACTTC
TRBJ2-5,TRBD2,NA,TRBV12-5,CASAKASGGAGETQYF,TGTGCTAGTGCAAAAGCCAGCGGGGGGGCCGGAGAGACCCAGTACTTC
TRBJ2-7,TRBD2,NA,TRBV6-5,CASILSGGDLYEQYF,TGTGCCAGCATATTAAGCGGGGGGGACCTCTACGAGCAGTACTTC
TRBJ1-2,TRBD1,NA,TRBV19,CASSPTPPGTGNGYTF,TGTGCCAGTAGTCCAACACCCCCCGGGACAGGGAACGGCTACACCTTC
TRBJ2-2,NA,NA,TRBV2,CASRHRDNTGELFF,TGTGCCAGCAGACACAGGGACAACACCGGGGAGCTGTTTTTT
TRBJ1-6,TRBD1,NA,TRBV19,CASSILGQGIGYNSPLHF,TGTGCCAGTAGTATTCTAGGACAGGGTATAGGATATAATTCACCCCTCCACTTT
TRBJ2-7,TRBD1,NA,TRBV19,CASSIGTGGYEQYF,TGTGCCAGTAGTATAGGGACAGGGGGTTACGAGCAGTACTTC
TRBJ2-7,NA,NA,TRBV25-1,CASSPNPGYEQYF,TGTGCCAGCAGTCCTAATCCGGGGTACGAGCAGTACTTC
TRBJ1-5,NA,NA,TRBV28,CASTFGGDIQPQHF,TGTGCCAGCACCTTCGGTGGGGACATTCAGCCCCAGCATTTT
TRBJ1-3,NA,NA,TRBV2,CASSGGPGNTIYF,TGTGCCAGCAGTGGGGGGCCTGGAAACACCATATATTTT
TRBJ1-2,TRBD1,NA,TRBV6-6,CASSVGGQEVLYGYTF,TGTGCCAGCAGTGTTGGGGGACAGGAGGTCCTCTATGGCTACACCTTC
TRBJ2-3,NA,NA,TRBV19,CASSIAGADTQYF,TGTGCCAGTAGTATAGCCGGGGCAGATACGCAGTATTTT
TRBJ2-1,NA,NA,TRBV13,CASSSPVVGSYNEQFF,TGTGCCAGCAGTTCCCCAGTTGTTGGCTCTTACAATGAGCAGTTCTTC
TRBJ1-1,NA,NA,TRBV5-1,CASSPVRYTEAFF,TGCGCCAGCAGCCCGGTCCGTTACACTGAAGCTTTCTTT
TRBJ1-5,NA,NA,TRBV4-2,CASSQVLEGQPQHF,TGTGCCAGCAGCCAAGTTTTGGAGGGACAGCCCCAGCATTTT
TRBJ2-5,NA,NA,TRBV5-6,CASSPTSEGLQETQYF,TGTGCCAGCAGCCCCACCTCGGAGGGCTTACAAGAGACCCAGTACTTC
TRBJ1-1,NA,NA,TRBV19,CASTPGTSNTEAFF,TGTGCCAGTACCCCGGGGACATCGAACACTGAAGCTTTCTTT
TRBJ1-1,NA,NA,TRBV2,CASSESLDRLNTEAFF,TGTGCCAGCAGCGAATCGCTGGACAGATTGAACACTGAAGCTTTCTTT
TRBJ2-7,NA,NA,TRBV29-1,CSVIEGSSYEQYF,TGCAGCGTTATTGAGGGCAGCTCCTACGAGCAGTACTTC
TRBJ1-1,NA,NA,TRBV28,CASSFRVQSTEAFF,TGTGCCAGCAGTTTCAGGGTGCAGTCCACTGAAGCTTTCTTT
TRBJ1-3,NA,NA,TRBV4-3,CASSQDPAVHTIYF,TGCGCCAGCAGCCAAGACCCAGCGGTACACACCATATATTTT
TRBJ1-3,NA,NA,TRBV6-1,CASSEGYFGTSSGNTIYF,TGTGCCAGCAGTGAGGGTTATTTTGGGACAAGCTCTGGAAACACCATATATTTT
TRBJ2-7,NA,NA,TRBV6-5,CASREGYEQYF,TGTGCCAGCAGGGAGGGCTACGAGCAGTACTTC
TRBJ2-3,TRBD2,NA,TRBV5-6,CASSWLGAGETSRTDTQYF,TGTGCCAGCAGCTGGTTGGGAGCGGGGGAGACCTCTCGCACAGATACGCAGTATTTT
TRBJ1-6,NA,few,TRBV4-1,CASSGGNNNSPLHF,TGCGCCAGCAGCGGGGGGAACAATAATTCACCCCTCCACTTT
TRBJ2-5,NA,NA,TRBV5-5,CASSFLVGETQYF,TGTGCCAGCAGCTTTCTAGTTGGCGAGACCCAGTACTTC
TRBJ1-1,TRBD1,NA,TRBV2,CATGTGGMNTEAFF,TGTGCCACTGGGACAGGGGGAATGAACACTGAAGCTTTCTTT
TRBJ1-5,NA,NA,TRBV7-9,CASSLVGSSPGEPQHF,TGTGCCAGCAGCTTAGTAGGGTCGTCCCCAGGGGAGCCCCAGCATTTT
TRBJ2-2,NA,NA,TRBV7-6,CASSLDQAGGTNTGELFF,TGTGCCAGCAGCTTAGATCAGGCCGGAGGGACGAACACCGGGGAGCTGTTTTTT
TRBJ1-5,TRBD1,once,TRBV19,CASRDRGGQPQHF,TGTGCCAGTAGGGACAGGGGGGGTCAGCCCCAGCATTTT
TRBJ2-7,NA,NA,TRBV11-3,CASSLVSPGFGEQYF,TGTGCCAGCAGCTTAGTAAGTCCGGGGTTTGGCGAGCAGTACTTC
TRBJ2-3,NA,few,TRBV6-5,CASSYSSPSDPQYF,TGTGCCAGCAGTTACTCGAGTCCTAGCGATCCGCAGTATTTT
TRBJ1-5,NA,few,TRBV19,CASRIGGRQPQHF,TGTGCCAGTAGAATCGGCGGGCGTCAGCCCCAGCATTTT
TRBJ1-2,NA,NA,TRBV6-5,CASSLGTPRYGYTF,TGTGCCAGCAGTCTCGGGACACCAAGATATGGCTACACCTTC
TRBJ2-1,TRBD2,NA,TRBV6-5,CASSFSGGPHYNEQFF,TGTGCCAGCAGTTTTAGCGGGGGGCCTCACTACAATGAGCAGTTCTTC
TRBJ2-2,NA,NA,TRBV5-1,CASKLGSGNLANTGELFF,TGCGCCAGCAAACTAGGTTCGGGGAACCTTGCGAACACCGGGGAGCTGTTTTTT
TRBJ2-3,TRBD2,NA,TRBV7-9,CASGLAGGSTDTQYF,TGTGCCAGCGGACTTGCGGGGGGGAGCACAGATACGCAGTATTTT
TRBJ2-1,TRBD1,NA,TRBV2,CATLRDRGRNEQFF,TGTGCCACCCTTCGGGACAGGGGGCGAAATGAGCAGTTCTTC
TRBJ1-2,NA,NA,TRBV5-4,CASSSQGVAYGYTF,TGTGCCAGCAGCTCCCAGGGTGTTGCCTATGGCTACACCTTC
TRBJ2-5,NA,NA,TRBV2,CASSEGYFQETQYF,TGTGCCAGCAGTGAAGGCTATTTCCAAGAGACCCAGTACTTC
TRBJ1-4,TRBD1,NA,TRBV4-3,CASSQVRGKGALFF,TGCGCCAGCAGCCAAGTTCGGGGAAAGGGGGCACTGTTTTTT